The 13 T cell receptor beta chains below all came from one sample that was sequenced in a study of technical replicates of blood from a few donors. TCRdb's table, derived via immunoSEQ multiplex PCR, lists solely in-frame clones and lacks some. The sample has 50,000 to 65,000 clones, about 91% seen once. Specimen: PBMCs. These receptors all stem from a human donor in good health. Some clones in this sample may be carry-over from other donors' samples.

The chain is built from TRBV6-1 and TRBJ2-3, with 10 bases fitting TRBD2. This CDR3 is built from 14 residues. The junction had 3 bases not matched to a gene; V was cut back by 7 bases and J by 2 bases. Germline V gene data show CDR1 as MNHNS and CDR2 as SASEGT. CDR3 sequence reads: CASKREGNTDTQYF. The CDR3 nucleotides are TGTGCCAGCAAGCGGGAGGGCAACACAGATACGCAGTATTTT.

This chain connects TRBV7-9 to TRBJ2-1; 11 bases fit TRBD2. This CDR3 has 18 amino acids. Germline V gives CDR1 SEHNR, CDR2 FQNEAQ (reference sequence). J was trimmed by 3 bases and V by 5 bases; bases with no gene match: 12. CDR3 nucleotide sequence: TGTGCCAGCAGCAAGAGGACTAGCGGGCGCCCTGACTACAATGAGCAGTTCTTC. As protein: CASSKRTSGRPDYNEQFF.

This chain links TRBV27 with TRBJ2-5; D is unclear. Germline V lookup: CDR1 MNHEY, CDR2 SMNVEV (reference sequence). The CDR3 consists of 13 residues. Trimming cost V 2 bases and J 4 bases, with 8 bases left between them. CDR3 nucleotides: TGTGCCAGCAGTTTACGCCTCAGAGAGACCCAGTACTTC. Translated, it gives CASSLRLRETQYF.

The chain has TRBV6-5 and TRBJ2-5; 7 bases fit TRBD1. In germline, CDR1 is MNHEY, CDR2 SVGAGI. V shed 5 bases, J shed 1 base, and the junction held 7 bases outside the gene matches. CDR3 length: 15 amino acids. Here the CDR3 DNA reads TGTGCCAGCAGTCGCTCCGGGACAGTCCAAGAGACCCAGTACTTC. Its translation is CASSRSGTVQETQYF.

The chain employs TRBV12-5 and TRBJ2-1; 8 bases align to TRBD2. The length of the CDR3 is 16 residues. CDR1 and CDR2 from the germline V gene are LGHNT and FRNRAP. V lost 0 bases, J lost 4 bases, and 5 bases stayed unmatched. The CDR3, as DNA: TGTGCTAGTGGTTTGGTGACAGCGGGAGTTTACAATGAGCAGTTCTTC. Translation: CASGLVTAGVYNEQFF.

The DNA for the CDR3 is TGTGCCAGCAGTTACTCGAGTTGGGGCGGTGATGGCTACACCTTC. As protein: CASSYSSWGGDGYTF. This chain joins TRBV6-5 and TRBJ1-2; D may be TRBD1 (5 bases). CDR1 and CDR2 from the germline V gene are MNHEY and SVGAGI. The CDR3 is made up of 15 amino acids. With 0 bases removed from V and 6 bases from J, the gap between germline ends came to 14 bases.

The chain combines TRBV7-9 with TRBJ1-4; 7 nucleotides agree with TRBD1. With V trimmed by 2 bases and J by 7 bases, 7 bases remained unmatched. The germline gives CDR1 SEHNR, CDR2 FQNEAQ (reference sequence). CDR3 length: 15 amino acids. CDR3 sequence reads: CASSLTTGAGEKLFF. DNA for the CDR3: TGTGCCAGCAGCTTAACCACAGGGGCCGGTGAAAAACTGTTTTTT.

The CDR3 DNA reads as TGTGCCAGCAGCTCGACTCAGGGGTCCTCCTACGAGCAGTACTTC. Amino acid sequence: CASSSTQGSSYEQYF. The genes are TRBV6-6 and TRBJ2-7, with D perhaps TRBD1 (6 bases). V lost 6 bases to trimming and J lost 0 bases, with 15 bases between them. The CDR3 length is 15 residues. Germline CDR1 MNHNY, CDR2 SVGAGI (reference sequence).

The CDR3 nucleotides are TGTGCCAGCAGCTTAGGGACTCACCAAGAGACCCAGTACTTC. Residues: CASSLGTHQETQYF. The rearrangement joins TRBV7-7 to TRBJ2-5; D is possibly TRBD2 (5 bases). V lost 1 base, J lost 0 bases, and 6 bases lay in between. CDR3 length equals 14 residues. Germline CDR1 is SSHAT and CDR2 is FNYEAQ (reference sequence).

This clone was counted a few times. V is TRBV9 and J is TRBJ2-2; 7 bases are shared with TRBD2. The CDR3 length is 15 residues. Trimming at V came to 0 bases and at J to 5 bases, leaving 4 bases not matched to a gene. The germline V gene has CDR1 SGDLS and CDR2 YYNGEE. CDR3 nucleotides: TGTGCCAGCAGCGTAGAGGGACTAAGGACCGGGGAGCTGTTTTTT. Its protein product is CASSVEGLRTGELFF.

The CDR3 region has the DNA TGTGCCTGGGAACAAGGCAGGGGTTACGAGCAGTACTTC. Amino acid sequence: CAWEQGRGYEQYF. The chain links TRBV30 to TRBJ2-7; D perhaps matches TRBD1 (6 bases). This CDR3 has 13 residues. Trimming removed 5 bases from V and 4 bases from J, with 15 bases in between. Per the germline V gene, CDR1 is GTSNPN and CDR2 is SVGIG (reference sequence).

The chain employs TRBV7-9 and TRBJ2-3, with 9 positions matching TRBD2. After removal of 4 bases from V and 7 bases from J, the junction contained 12 bases not matched to a gene. There are 16 residues in the CDR3. Germline CDR1 and CDR2: SEHNR and FQNEAQ (reference sequence). CDR3 nucleotides: TGTGCCAGCAGCTCCCCGGGGGCGGGGGGGCCGAATACGCAGTATTTT. Translated: CASSSPGAGGPNTQYF.

This chain links TRBV11-1 with TRBJ2-3; 8 bases map to TRBD2. Germline V gene data show CDR1 as SGHAT and CDR2 as FQDESV (reference sequence). This CDR3 region has 14 residues. Losses at the gene ends were 4 bases for V and 2 bases for J; bases not matched to a gene: 2. DNA for the CDR3: TGTGCCAGCAGCTCGACTAGCGCCACAGATACGCAGTATTTT. Translated, it gives CASSSTSATDTQYF.